The 20 T cell receptor beta chains listed next were all sequenced from one sample in a study of beta chain features in type 1 diabetes. Expressed TCRB transcripts were sequenced, since all the RNA that had been isolated was reverse transcribed. Profiling relied on immunoSEQ multiplex PCR, and the TCRdb table lists in-frame clones only, not all of them. The sample lists about 150,000 clones; under 9.5% were seen once. The specimen was central memory CD4+ T cells from blood. These receptors came from a man aged 18 to 35 in good health.

There are many counts of this clone. V is TRBV14 and J is TRBJ2-5; 7 bases are shared with TRBD1. Germline CDR1 reads SGHDN; CDR2 reads FVKESK. This CDR3 is 13 amino acids long. J was trimmed by 5 bases and V by 5 bases; bases with no gene match: 5. The CDR3 protein is CASSSPGQETQYF. The CDR3 DNA sequence: TGTGCCAGCAGCAGTCCGGGACAGGAGACCCAGTACTTC. Filled out from reference TRBV14 and TRBJ2-5, the complete variable domain reads EAGVTQFPSHSVIEKGQTVTLRCDPISGHDNLYWYRRVMGKEIKFLLHFVKESKQDESGMPNNRFLAERTGGTYSTLKVQPAELEDSGVYFCASSSPGQETQYFGPGTRLLVL.

The chain is built from TRBV4-3 and TRBJ1-2; the D is unclear. The germline CDR1 and CDR2 sequences are LGHNA and YSLEER. This CDR3 is 15 amino acids long. The germline V and J ends were trimmed by 1 base and 4 bases, with 13 bases remaining between them. Here the CDR3 reads CASSQVGQTIYGYTF. DNA of the CDR3: TGCGCCAGCAGCCAAGTCGGCCAGACTATCTATGGCTACACCTTC.

This clone was seen a few times. This chain links TRBV18 with TRBJ1-1, with 9 positions matching TRBD1. This CDR3 has 16 amino acids. The J segment lost 1 base and the V segment lost 1 base, leaving 4 bases of the junction unmatched. Germline V gene data show CDR1 as KGHSH and CDR2 as LQKENI. In nucleotides, the CDR3 is TGTGCCAGCTCACCACAGGGGACAGGGTGGAACACTGAAGCTTTCTTT. Protein: CASSPQGTGWNTEAFF.

J is TRBJ1-3 and V is TRBV18; TRBD1 might be the D (5 bases). Germline V gives CDR1 KGHSH, CDR2 LQKENI. V was pared by 1 base and J by 4 bases, with 8 bases between. This CDR3 contains 14 residues. CDR3 amino acids: CASSPRPGGNTIYF. CDR3 coding DNA: TGTGCCAGCTCACCACGTCCAGGGGGAAACACCATATATTTT.

This clone was recorded many times. The rearrangement uses TRBV29-1 and TRBJ2-5; possibly TRBD2 for D (6 bases). The CDR3 totals 13 residues. Germline loops: CDR1 SQVTM, CDR2 ANQGSEA. V gave up 3 bases and J gave up 5 bases, with 13 bases separating them. The CDR3 coding sequence is TGCAGCGTTGATCGGGACTTGGGCGAGACCCAGTACTTC. It is translated as CSVDRDLGETQYF.

The chain carries TRBV18 and TRBJ1-1, with D tentatively TRBD1 (6 bases). Germline CDR1 is KGHSH and CDR2 is LQKENI. The ends were cut back, 9 bases at V and 2 bases at J, with 13 bases in the middle. The CDR3 length is 13 residues. The CDR3 DNA follows: TGTGCCAGTCTAAGGGGGGGCAACACTGAAGCTTTCTTT. It codes for CASLRGGNTEAFF.

The chain couples TRBV25-1 to TRBJ2-7; the match to TRBD1 covers 8 bases. This CDR3 is built from 13 residues. Unmatched junction bases numbered 7, after V lost 10 bases and J lost 2 bases. In germline, CDR1 is MGHDK, CDR2 SYGVNS. This CDR3 is CANRTGPAYEQYF. CDR3 DNA sequence: TGTGCCAACCGGACAGGGCCAGCCTACGAGCAGTACTTC.

The CDR3 nucleotides read TGCGCCAGCAGCCGGGGGGTAGGTGGCTACACCTTC. Protein: CASSRGVGGYTF. This chain joins TRBV5-1 and TRBJ1-2, with D possibly TRBD1 on 5 matching bases. Trimming removed 4 bases at V and 7 bases at J, with 11 bases between. The V gene's germline CDR1 is SGHRS and CDR2 YFSETQ. This CDR3 region has 12 residues.

V usage is TRBV25-1 and J usage is TRBJ1-5; 7 positions agree with TRBD1. This CDR3 spans 18 amino acids. Looked up from germline, CDR1 is MGHDK and CDR2 is SYGVNS. The V gene end was trimmed by 4 bases and the J gene end by 0 bases; junction bases not matched to a gene: 12. The CDR3 nucleotides are TGTGCCAGCAGTGGTCGACAGGGCGATAAGGGTAGCAATCAGCCCCAGCATTTT. Translated, it gives CASSGRQGDKGSNQPQHF.

This clone has a handful of counts. The rearrangement joins TRBV5-1 to TRBJ1-2; possibly TRBD1 for D (5 bases). The V gene lost 0 bases and the J gene lost 0 bases, with 9 bases spanning the gap. The CDR3 runs 15 residues. CDR1 is SGHRS, CDR2 YFSETQ, per germline. CDR3 sequence reads: CASSLVPGTNYGYTF. CDR3 nucleotide sequence: TGCGCCAGCAGCTTGGTTCCAGGGACTAACTATGGCTACACCTTC.

The chain combines TRBV5-1 with TRBJ2-7; 8 nucleotides match TRBD1. After removal of 0 bases from V and 5 bases from J, the junction contained 7 bases not matched to a gene. Germline V lookup: CDR1 SGHRS, CDR2 YFSETQ. The CDR3 sequence is 15 residues long. CDR3 bases: TGCGCCAGCAGCTTGGGGGCAGGGGGCCCAAACGAGCAGTACTTC. It specifies CASSLGAGGPNEQYF.

The chain is built from TRBV20-1 and TRBJ1-2; 8 bases are a match to TRBD1. V shed 8 bases and J 5 bases; nucleotides not matched to a gene: 4. Germline CDR1 DFQATT, CDR2 SNEGSKA (reference sequence). The CDR3 has 11 amino acids. The CDR3 nucleotides read TGCAGTTCAGGGGGCGGGTATGGCTACACCTTC. Its translation: CSSGGGYGYTF.

This clone came up many times. This chain links TRBV7-3 with TRBJ1-1; 9 positions match TRBD1. The CDR3 sequence is 15 residues long. J lost 8 bases, V lost 1 base, and 8 bases had no gene match. The germline gives CDR1 SGHTA, CDR2 FQGTGA. The CDR3 region is CASSLNPGQGSEAFF. In DNA form, the CDR3 reads TGTGCCAGCAGCTTAAATCCGGGACAGGGATCCGAAGCTTTCTTT.

This clone was seen ten or more times. V is TRBV18 and J is TRBJ2-7; tentatively, D is TRBD2 (6 bases). Germline CDR1 and CDR2: KGHSH and LQKENI. The CDR3 is made up of 14 amino acids. V was shortened by 6 bases and J by 0 bases, with 12 bases between the two germline ends. This chain's CDR3 is CASSYGTFSYEQYF. CDR3 nucleotide sequence: TGTGCCAGCTCCTACGGGACTTTCTCCTACGAGCAGTACTTC. Looking up the rest from reference TRBV18 and TRBJ2-7 gives the full variable domain: NAGVMQNPRHLVRRRGQEARLRCSPMKGHSHVYWYRQLPEEGLKFMVYLQKENIIDESGMPKERFSAEFPKEGPSILRIQQVVRGDSAAYFCASSYGTFSYEQYFGPGTRLTVT.

A few counts support this clone. This rearrangement joins TRBV4-2 to TRBJ2-1; TRBD2 aligns across 10 bases. With 0 bases clipped from V and 5 bases from J, the junction kept 4 bases outside the gene matches. CDR3 length: 16 residues. Germline values: CDR1 LGHNA, CDR2 YNFKEQ. The CDR3 spells CASSQDLGLADNEQFF. Here the CDR3 DNA reads TGTGCCAGCAGCCAAGATCTAGGACTAGCGGACAATGAGCAGTTCTTC.

This clone was seen more than once but under ten times. The chain couples TRBV11-2 to TRBJ2-5; 8 nucleotides agree with TRBD2. Germline values: CDR1 SGHAT, CDR2 FQNNGV. V gave up 5 bases and J gave up 5 bases; unmatched junction bases: 13. This CDR3 has 16 residues. Written as DNA, the CDR3 is TGTGCCAGCAGCAAGCTCAGCGGGGGCGGGCTGGAGACCCAGTACTTC. As protein: CASSKLSGGGLETQYF. Full variable domain (outside the CDR3, taken from reference TRBV11-2 and TRBJ2-5): EAGVAQSPRYKIIEKRQSVAFWCNPISGHATLYWYQQILGQGPKLLIQFQNNGVVDDSQLPKDRFSAERLKGVDSTLKIQPAKLEDSAVYLCASSKLSGGGLETQYFGPGTRLLVL.

This clone was counted a few times. This rearrangement joins TRBV7-2 to TRBJ1-2, with 7 bases aligning to TRBD1. Germline trimming cut 0 bases from V and 5 bases from J; bases unmatched to any gene: 15. This CDR3 has 18 amino acids. Germline loops: CDR1 SGHTA, CDR2 FQGNSA. Written as DNA, the CDR3 is TGTGCCAGCAGCTTAGCGCTGGTCACAGGGGCGCAGGTGTATGGCTACACCTTC. It codes for CASSLALVTGAQVYGYTF.

The table lists this clone with a few counts. V and J are TRBV15 and TRBJ1-3; D is uncertain. The CDR3 runs 16 residues. Germline V gives CDR1 LNHNV, CDR2 YYDKDF (reference sequence). Deletions cut 1 base from V and 0 bases from J, with 10 bases between. The DNA of the CDR3 is TGTGCCACCAGCAGAGGAGGGCCCACCTCTGGAAACACCATATATTTT. Translated, it gives CATSRGGPTSGNTIYF.

The V and J genes are TRBV7-2 and TRBJ2-7, with TRBD2 matching over 7 bases. CDR1 and CDR2 from the germline V gene are SGHTA and FQGNSA. The CDR3 totals 14 residues. After removal of 7 bases from V and 2 bases from J, the junction contained 8 bases not matched to a gene. In nucleotides, the CDR3 is TGTGCCAGCAACGGATGGGGGGGTACCTACGAGCAGTACTTC. This sequence encodes CASNGWGGTYEQYF.

This clone has a handful of counts. This chain links TRBV7-9 with TRBJ2-7; tentative D call: TRBD1 (5 bases). Trimming removed 2 bases from V and 1 base from J, with 21 bases in between. Per the germline V gene, CDR1 is SEHNR and CDR2 is FQNEAQ (reference sequence). The CDR3 length is 18 residues. In nucleotides, the CDR3 is TGTGCCAGCAGCTTAAATGCGGTCGAGGCTAGGGGTTCCTACGAGCAGTACTTC. Protein sequence: CASSLNAVEARGSYEQYF.